The following is a TCR beta chain sequence with its context. The data derive from a study of blood T cell repertoires in COVID-19. Overall study: Acute-phase and convalescent COVID-19 samples originated in the United States, Italy and Spain. T cells, B-cell-depleted T cells, or PBMCs provided the cDNA or gDNA that served as material.

Authors' analysis steps: Estimation of nucleated cell counts was performed using reference gene primer amplification. Profiling relied on immunoSEQ multiplex PCR, and the TCRdb table lists in-frame clones only, not all of them. V and J calls and clone size are as listed in that table; D and trimming were resolved from the DNA. The sample holds about 74,000 clones, 88% seen once. The TCR originated in a woman at least 80 years old with active or convalescent COVID-19. Sequenced material: peripheral blood.

CDR3 loop: CSARVPPGYTF. As DNA, the CDR3 is TGCAGTGCTAGAGTCCCCCCGGGCTACACCTTC. The chain is built from TRBV20-1 and TRBJ1-2, with D hard to call. CDR1 and CDR2 from the germline V gene are DFQATT and SNEGSKA (reference sequence). Between the trimmed V and J ends, which lost 1 base and 8 bases, there was a span of 8 bases. CDR3 length equals 11 residues.